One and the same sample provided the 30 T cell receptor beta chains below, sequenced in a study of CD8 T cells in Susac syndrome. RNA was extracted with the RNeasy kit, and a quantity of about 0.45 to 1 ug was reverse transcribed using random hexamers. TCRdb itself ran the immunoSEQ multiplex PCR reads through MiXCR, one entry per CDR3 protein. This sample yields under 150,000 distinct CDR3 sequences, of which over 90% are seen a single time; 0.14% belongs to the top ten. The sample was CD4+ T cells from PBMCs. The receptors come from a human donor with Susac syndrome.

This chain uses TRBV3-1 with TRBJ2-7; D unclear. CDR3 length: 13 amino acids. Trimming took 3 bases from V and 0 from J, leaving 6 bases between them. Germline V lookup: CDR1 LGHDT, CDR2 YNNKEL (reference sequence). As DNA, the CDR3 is TGTGCCAGCAGCCACTACAACTCCTACGAGCAGTACTTC. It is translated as CASSHYNSYEQYF.

The CDR3 sequence is CASSGRGQVTDTQYF. CDR3 nucleotide sequence: TGTGCCAGCAGCGGCAGGGGCCAGGTTACAGATACGCAGTATTTT. V gene TRBV9 combines with J gene TRBJ2-3, with TRBD1 as a possible D gene (6 bases). CDR1 SGDLS and CDR2 YYNGEE come from the germline V gene. The CDR3 loop spans 15 amino acids. The V end lost 3 bases, the J end lost 3 bases, and 14 bases lay between the germline ends.

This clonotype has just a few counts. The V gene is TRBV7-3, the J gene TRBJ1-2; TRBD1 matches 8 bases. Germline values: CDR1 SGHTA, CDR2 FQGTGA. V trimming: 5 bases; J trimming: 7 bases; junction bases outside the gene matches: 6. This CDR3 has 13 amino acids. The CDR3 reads CASSRDRSAGYTF. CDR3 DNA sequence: TGTGCCAGCAGCCGGGACAGGTCGGCTGGCTACACCTTC.

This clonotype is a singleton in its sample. The CDR3: CSRTVNTEAFF. The CDR3 DNA follows: TGCAGCCGGACAGTGAACACTGAAGCTTTCTTT. The chain joins TRBV20-1 to TRBJ1-1; perhaps TRBD1 as D (6 bases). Germline V gives CDR1 DFQATT, CDR2 SNEGSKA (reference sequence). The CDR3 is 11 residues long.

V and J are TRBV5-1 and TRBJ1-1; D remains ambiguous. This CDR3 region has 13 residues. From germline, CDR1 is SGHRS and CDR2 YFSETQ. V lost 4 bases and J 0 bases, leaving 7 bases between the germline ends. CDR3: CASSESMNTEAFF. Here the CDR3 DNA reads TGCGCCAGCAGCGAATCTATGAACACTGAAGCTTTCTTT.

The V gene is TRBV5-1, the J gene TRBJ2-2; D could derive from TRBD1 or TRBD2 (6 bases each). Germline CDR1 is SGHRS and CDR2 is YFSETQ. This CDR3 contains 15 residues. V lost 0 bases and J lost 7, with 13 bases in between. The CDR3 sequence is CASSLDPGAVGELFF. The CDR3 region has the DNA TGCGCCAGCAGCTTGGATCCGGGGGCCGTCGGGGAGCTGTTTTTT. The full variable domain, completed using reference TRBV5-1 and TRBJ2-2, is KAGVTQTPRYLIKTRGQQVTLSCSPISGHRSVSWYQQTPGQGLQFLFEYFSETQRNKGNFPGRFSGRQFSNSRSEMNVSTLELGDSALYLCASSLDPGAVGELFFGEGSRLTVL.

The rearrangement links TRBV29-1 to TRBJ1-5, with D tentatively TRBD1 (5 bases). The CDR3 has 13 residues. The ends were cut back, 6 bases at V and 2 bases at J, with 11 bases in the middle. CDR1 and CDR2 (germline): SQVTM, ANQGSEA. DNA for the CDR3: TGCAGCGTGGGAGCGGGGGGCAATCAGCCCCAGCATTTT. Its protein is CSVGAGGNQPQHF.

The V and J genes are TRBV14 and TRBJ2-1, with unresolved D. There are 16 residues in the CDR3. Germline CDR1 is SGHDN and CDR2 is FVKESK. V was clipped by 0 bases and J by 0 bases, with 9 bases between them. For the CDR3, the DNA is TGTGCCAGCAGCCAAGATGTGGGAAGCTCCTACAATGAGCAGTTCTTC. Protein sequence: CASSQDVGSSYNEQFF.

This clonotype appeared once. In DNA, the CDR3 is TGCAGCGCCAACCGGGACAGGGGGCCGAATGAGCAGTTCTTC. Protein: CSANRDRGPNEQFF. The V call is TRBV29-1, the J call TRBJ2-1, with 12 bases lining up with TRBD1. The CDR3 extends over 14 amino acids. V shed 7 bases and J 7 bases; nucleotides not matched to a gene: 8. The germline V gene has CDR1 SQVTM and CDR2 ANQGSEA.

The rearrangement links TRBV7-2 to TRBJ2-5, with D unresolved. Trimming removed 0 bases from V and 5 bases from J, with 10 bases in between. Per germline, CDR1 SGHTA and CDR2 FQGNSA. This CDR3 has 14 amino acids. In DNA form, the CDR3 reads TGTGCCAGCAGCTTAGCGGGAAGTCGTGAGACCCAGTACTTC. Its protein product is CASSLAGSRETQYF.

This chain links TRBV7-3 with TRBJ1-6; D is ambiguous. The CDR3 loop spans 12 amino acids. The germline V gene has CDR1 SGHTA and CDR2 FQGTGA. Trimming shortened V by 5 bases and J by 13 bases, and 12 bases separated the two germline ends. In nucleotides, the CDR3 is TGTGCCAGCAGCGTACACGGCGGGCCCCTCCACTTT. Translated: CASSVHGGPLHF.

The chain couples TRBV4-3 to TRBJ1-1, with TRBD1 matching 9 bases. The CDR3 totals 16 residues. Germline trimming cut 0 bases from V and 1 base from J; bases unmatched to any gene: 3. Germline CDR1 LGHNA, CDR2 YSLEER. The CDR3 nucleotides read TGCGCCAGCAGCCAAGACGGGACAGGGACGAACACTGAAGCTTTCTTT. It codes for CASSQDGTGTNTEAFF.

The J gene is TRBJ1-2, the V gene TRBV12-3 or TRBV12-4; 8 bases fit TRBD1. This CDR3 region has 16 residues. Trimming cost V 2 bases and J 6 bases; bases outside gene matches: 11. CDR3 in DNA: TGTGCCAGCAGTTTACGGGCTCCAGGGGGCTCCCATGGCTACACCTTC. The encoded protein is CASSLRAPGGSHGYTF.

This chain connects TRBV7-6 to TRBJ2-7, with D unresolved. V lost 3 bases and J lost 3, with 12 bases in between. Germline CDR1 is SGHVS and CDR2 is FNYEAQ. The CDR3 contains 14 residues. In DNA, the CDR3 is TGTGCCAGCAGCTTGACGGAAGAGAACTACGAGCAGTACTTC. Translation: CASSLTEENYEQYF.

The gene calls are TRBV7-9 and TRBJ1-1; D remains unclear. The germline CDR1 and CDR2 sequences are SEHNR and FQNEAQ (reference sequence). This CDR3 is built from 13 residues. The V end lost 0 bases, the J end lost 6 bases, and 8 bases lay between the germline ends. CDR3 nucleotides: TGTGCCAGCAGCTTAGCGGGAAGCCCTGAAGCTTTCTTT. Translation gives CASSLAGSPEAFF. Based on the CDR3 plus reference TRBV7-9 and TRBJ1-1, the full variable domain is DTGVSQNPRHKITKRGQNVTFRCDPISEHNRLYWYRQTLGQGPEFLTYFQNEAQLEKSRLLSDRFSAERPKGSFSTLEIQRTEQGDSAMYLCASSLAGSPEAFFGQGTRLTVV.

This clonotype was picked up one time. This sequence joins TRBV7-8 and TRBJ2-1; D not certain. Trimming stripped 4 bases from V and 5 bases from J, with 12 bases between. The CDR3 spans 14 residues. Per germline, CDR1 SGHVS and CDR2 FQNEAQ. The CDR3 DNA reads TGTGCCAGCAGCTCCGGAATGAAAAACAATGAGCAGTTCTTC. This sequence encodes CASSSGMKNNEQFF.

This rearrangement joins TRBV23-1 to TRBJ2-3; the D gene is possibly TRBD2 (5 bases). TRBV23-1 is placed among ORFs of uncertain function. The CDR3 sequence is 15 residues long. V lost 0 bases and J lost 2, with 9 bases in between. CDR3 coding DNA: TGCGCCAGCAGTCAATCACACGGGGTCACAGATACGCAGTATTTT. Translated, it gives CASSQSHGVTDTQYF.

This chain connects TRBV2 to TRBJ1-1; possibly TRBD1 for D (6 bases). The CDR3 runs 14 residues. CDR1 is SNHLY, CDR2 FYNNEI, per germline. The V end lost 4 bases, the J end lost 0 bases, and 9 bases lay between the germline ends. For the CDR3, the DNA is TGTGCCAGCAGTGGACAGGTCATGAACACTGAAGCTTTCTTT. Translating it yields CASSGQVMNTEAFF.

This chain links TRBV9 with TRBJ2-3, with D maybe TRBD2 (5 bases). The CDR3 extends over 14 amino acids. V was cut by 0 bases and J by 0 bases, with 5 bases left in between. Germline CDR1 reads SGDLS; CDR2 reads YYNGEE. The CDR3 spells CASSVAGSTDTQYF. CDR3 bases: TGTGCCAGCAGCGTAGCGGGGAGCACAGATACGCAGTATTTT.

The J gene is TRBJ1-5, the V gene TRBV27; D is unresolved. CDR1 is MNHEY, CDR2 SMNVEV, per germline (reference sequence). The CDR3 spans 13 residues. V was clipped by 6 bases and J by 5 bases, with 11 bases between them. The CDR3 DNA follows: TGTGCCAGCAGCTCGCGGGGAGATCAGCCCCAGCATTTT. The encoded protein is CASSSRGDQPQHF.

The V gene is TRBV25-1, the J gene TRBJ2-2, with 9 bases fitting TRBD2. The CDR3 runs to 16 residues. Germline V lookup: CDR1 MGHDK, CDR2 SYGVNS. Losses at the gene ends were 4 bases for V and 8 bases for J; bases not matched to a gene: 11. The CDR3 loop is CASSGVAGAVPGELFF. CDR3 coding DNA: TGTGCCAGCAGTGGGGTAGCGGGAGCGGTTCCGGGGGAGCTGTTTTTT.

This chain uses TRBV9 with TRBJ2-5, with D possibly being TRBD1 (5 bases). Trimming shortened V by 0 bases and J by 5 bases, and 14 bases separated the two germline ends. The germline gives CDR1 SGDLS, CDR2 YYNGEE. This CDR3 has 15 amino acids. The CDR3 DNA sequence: TGTGCCAGCAGCGTAGAAATAGGGGAATCGGAGACCCAGTACTTC. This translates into CASSVEIGESETQYF.

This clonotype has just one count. CDR3 sequence reads: CASSSQGQLYGYTF. CDR3 DNA: TGTGCCAGCAGCTCACAAGGACAGCTCTATGGCTACACCTTC. The chain couples TRBV7-9 to TRBJ1-2, with D possibly matching TRBD1 (6 bases). The CDR3 length is 14 residues. The germline V gene encodes CDR1 SEHNR and CDR2 FQNEAQ (reference sequence). Trimming left V 4 bases short and J 4 bases short, with 13 bases between.

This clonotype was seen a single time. As DNA, the CDR3 is TGTGCCTATCTTTCGGGACGCAATCTTTACGAGCAGTACTTC. This codes for CAYLSGRNLYEQYF. The chain links TRBV30 to TRBJ2-7, with D possibly called TRBD1 or TRBD2 (5 bases each). The V gene's germline CDR1 is GTSNPN and CDR2 SVGIG (reference sequence). The CDR3 loop spans 14 amino acids. Deletions cut 7 bases from V and 4 bases from J, with 20 bases between.

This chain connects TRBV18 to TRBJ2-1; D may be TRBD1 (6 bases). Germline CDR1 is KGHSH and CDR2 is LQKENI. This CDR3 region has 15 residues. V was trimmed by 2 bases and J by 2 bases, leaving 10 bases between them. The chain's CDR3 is CASSPKTGAYNEQFF. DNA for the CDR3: TGTGCCAGCTCACCAAAGACAGGCGCCTACAATGAGCAGTTCTTC. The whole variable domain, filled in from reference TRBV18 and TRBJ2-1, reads NAGVMQNPRHLVRRRGQEARLRCSPMKGHSHVYWYRQLPEEGLKFMVYLQKENIIDESGMPKERFSAEFPKEGPSILRIQQVVRGDSAAYFCASSPKTGAYNEQFFGPGTRLTVL.

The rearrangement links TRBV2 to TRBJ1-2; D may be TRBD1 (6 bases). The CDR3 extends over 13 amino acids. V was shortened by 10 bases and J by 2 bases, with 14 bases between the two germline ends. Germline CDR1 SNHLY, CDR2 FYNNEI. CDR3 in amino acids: CATRAGQNYGYTF. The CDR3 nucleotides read TGTGCCACCCGGGCCGGACAGAACTATGGCTACACCTTC.

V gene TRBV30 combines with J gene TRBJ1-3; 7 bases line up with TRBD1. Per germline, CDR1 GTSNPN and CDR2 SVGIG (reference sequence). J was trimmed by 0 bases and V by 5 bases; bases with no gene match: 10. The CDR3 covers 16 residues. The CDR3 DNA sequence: TGTGCCTGGGACGAATACAGGGGACTCTCTGGAAACACCATATATTTT. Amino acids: CAWDEYRGLSGNTIYF.

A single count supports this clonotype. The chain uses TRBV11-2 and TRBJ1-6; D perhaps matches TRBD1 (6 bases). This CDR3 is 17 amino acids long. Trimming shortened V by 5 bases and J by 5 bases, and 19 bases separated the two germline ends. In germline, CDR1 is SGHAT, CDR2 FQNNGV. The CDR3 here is CASSPLQGIVDNSPLHF. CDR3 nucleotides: TGTGCCAGCAGCCCATTACAGGGAATCGTAGATAATTCACCCCTCCACTTT. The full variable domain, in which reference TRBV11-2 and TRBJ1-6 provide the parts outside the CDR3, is EAGVAQSPRYKIIEKRQSVAFWCNPISGHATLYWYQQILGQGPKLLIQFQNNGVVDDSQLPKDRFSAERLKGVDSTLKIQPAKLEDSAVYLCASSPLQGIVDNSPLHFGNGTRLTVT.

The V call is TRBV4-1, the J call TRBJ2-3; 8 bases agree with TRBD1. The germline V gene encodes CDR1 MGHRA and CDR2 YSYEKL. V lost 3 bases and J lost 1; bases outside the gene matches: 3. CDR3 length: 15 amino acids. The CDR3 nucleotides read TGCGCCAGCAGCCAGACAGGGGCCGGCACAGATACGCAGTATTTT. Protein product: CASSQTGAGTDTQYF.

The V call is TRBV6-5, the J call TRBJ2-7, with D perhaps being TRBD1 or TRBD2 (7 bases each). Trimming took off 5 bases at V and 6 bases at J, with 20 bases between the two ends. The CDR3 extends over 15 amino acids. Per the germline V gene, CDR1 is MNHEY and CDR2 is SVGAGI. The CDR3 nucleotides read TGTGCCAGCAGTCCCCAGGGGGGGAAAGTTGGCGAGCAGTACTTC. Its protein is CASSPQGGKVGEQYF.